The source of this T cell receptor beta chain is a study of Graves' ophthalmopathy and Graves' hyperthyroidism. Many counts were recorded for this clonotype. From RNA, the CDR3 regions of TCR beta chains were amplified and sequenced. Following a first-round RT-PCR that used HTBI primers, a second-round multiplex PCR was carried out. MiXCR, run by TCRdb on the multiplex PCR reads, gives a single entry per CDR3 protein. The sample yields more than 300,000 distinct CDR3 sequences, approximately 17% seen once. Germline loops: CDR1 SGHTA, CDR2 FQGNSA. V lost 5 bases and J lost 4; bases outside the gene matches: 10. CDR3 length equals 15 residues.

Input material: peripheral blood. The TCR comes from an adult woman with stable Graves' hyperthyroidism. This rearrangement joins TRBV7-2 to TRBJ2-5; 7 bases fit TRBD2. CDR3 sequence reads: CASSPSGASRETQYF. For the CDR3, the DNA is TGTGCCAGCAGCCCAAGCGGGGCTAGTAGAGAGACCCAGTACTTC. Supplemented by reference TRBV7-2 and TRBJ2-5, the full variable domain reads GAGVSQSPSNKVTEKGKDVELRCDPISGHTALYWYRQSLGQGLEFLIYFQGNSAPDKSGLPSDRFSAERTGGSVSTLTIQRTQQEDSAVYLCASSPSGASRETQYFGPGTRLLVL.